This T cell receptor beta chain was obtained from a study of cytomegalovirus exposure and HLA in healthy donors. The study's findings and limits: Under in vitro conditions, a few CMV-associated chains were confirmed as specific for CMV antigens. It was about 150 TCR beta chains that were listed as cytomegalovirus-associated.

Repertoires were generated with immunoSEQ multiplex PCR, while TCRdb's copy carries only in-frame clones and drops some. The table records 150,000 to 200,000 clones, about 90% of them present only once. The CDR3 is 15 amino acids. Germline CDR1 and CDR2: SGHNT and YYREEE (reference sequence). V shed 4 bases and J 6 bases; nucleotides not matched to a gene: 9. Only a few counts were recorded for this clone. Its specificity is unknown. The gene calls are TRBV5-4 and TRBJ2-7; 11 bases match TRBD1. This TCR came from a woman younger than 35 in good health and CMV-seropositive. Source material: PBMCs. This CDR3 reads CASSRGQGGVVEQYF. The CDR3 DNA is TGTGCCAGCAGCAGGGGACAGGGGGGAGTCGTCGAGCAGTACTTC.